Listed below are T cell receptor beta chains from one sample, sequenced in a study of shared clonotypes between healthy human individuals. The repertoire was sequenced with immunoSEQ multiplex PCR; TCRdb's copy has only in-frame clones and lacks some. The repertoire has 600,000 or so clones, approximately 96% of them found once; the top ten carry around 0.12%. Sequencing input: naive CD8+ T cells sorted from blood. All receptors come from a woman aged 30 to 39 in good health. CDR3s include the opening cysteine and the closing phenylalanine or tryptophan. A D gene is named only where the DNA matches it firmly. Some rows mark clone size as missing; the rest say once, few, many or name a class of expanded clone.

J	V	size	D	DNA	CDR3
TRBJ2-1	TRBV14	NA	NA	TGTGCCAGCAGCCAAGAATCCGGGACGGAGCAGTTCTTC	CASSQESGTEQFF
TRBJ1-1	TRBV7-3	NA	TRBD1	TGTGCCAGCAGCTCCACAGGGGTGCACACTGAAGCTTTCTTT	CASSSTGVHTEAFF
TRBJ2-3	TRBV13	NA	TRBD2	TGTGCCAGCAGCATTGGCCTAGCGGGATTCACAGATACGCAGTATTTT	CASSIGLAGFTDTQYF
TRBJ2-6	TRBV5-6	NA	TRBD1	TGTGCCAGCGGGTACGCAGGACAGGGAATCTCTGGGGCCAACGTCCTGACTTTC	CASGYAGQGISGANVLTF
TRBJ2-7	TRBV19	once	TRBD2	TGTGCCAGTAGTACTAGCGGGAGCTACGAGCAGTACTTC	CASSTSGSYEQYF
TRBJ1-2	TRBV19	NA	TRBD1	TGTGCCAGTAGTGGGGTGACAGGGGTATACGGCTACACCTTC	CASSGVTGVYGYTF
TRBJ2-7	TRBV28	NA	NA	TGTGCCAGCAGTCCCTTAAGGGAGCAGTACTTC	CASSPLREQYF
TRBJ2-2	TRBV7-6	NA	NA	TGTGCCAGCAGCTTAGCAAATCTGAACACCGGGGAGCTGTTTTTT	CASSLANLNTGELFF
TRBJ1-2	TRBV9	NA	TRBD1	TGTGCCAGCAGCCCCCACCCGGACAGGGCGGGCGGCTACACCTTC	CASSPHPDRAGGYTF
TRBJ2-1	TRBV27	NA	NA	TGTGCCAGCAGTTTAGTAAGCTCCTACAATGAGCAGTTCTTC	CASSLVSSYNEQFF
TRBJ2-1	TRBV2	NA	NA	TGTGCCAGCGGGGGGGGCGGCTACTACAATGAGCAGTTCTTC	CASGGGGYYNEQFF
TRBJ2-3	TRBV14	once	TRBD2	TGTGCCAGCAGCCGGACTAGCGGGAGGGGTCCCACAGATACGCAGTATTTT	CASSRTSGRGPTDTQYF
TRBJ1-1	TRBV7-9	NA	NA	TGTGCCAGCAGCTTATCAGGACGGTCTGAAGCTTTCTTT	CASSLSGRSEAFF
TRBJ1-5	TRBV19	NA	NA	TGTGCCAGTAGTCCCACCAGGCCGACTAATCAGCCCCAGCATTTT	CASSPTRPTNQPQHF
TRBJ2-7	TRBV18	NA	TRBD2	TGTGCCAGCTCACCGACTAGCGGGAGCTCCTACGAGCAGTACTTC	CASSPTSGSSYEQYF
TRBJ2-5	TRBV29-1	NA	TRBD1	TGCAGCGTTGACCCCCCGGACAGGGCCGAAGGGGGCGAGACCCAGTACTTC	CSVDPPDRAEGGETQYF
TRBJ2-7	TRBV28	once	TRBD2	TGTGCCAGCAGTACCCTAGCGGGAGGCCCGTTCGAGCAGTACTTC	CASSTLAGGPFEQYF
TRBJ2-5	TRBV19	NA	NA	TGTGCCAGTAGTTACCAAGAGACCCAGTACTTC	CASSYQETQYF